This entry lists 11 T cell receptor beta chains sequenced from one sample in a study of post-analysis software for immune sequencing data. Researchers reported that TCR beta cDNA libraries carried unique molecular identifiers. Each CDR3 protein gets one entry after TCRdb re-called the PCR reads with MiXCR. The sample records 160,000 or so distinct CDR3 sequences, around 34% being singletons. Sequenced material: blood, taken after autologous hematopoietic stem cell transplantation. The receptors here all came from a girl between 5 and 17 years old with multiple sclerosis.

The J gene is TRBJ2-1, the V gene TRBV6-4; 11 nucleotides match TRBD2. The V and J ends lost 8 bases and 5 bases, in that order; junction bases with no gene match: 11. CDR1 is MRHNA, CDR2 SNTAGT, per germline. This CDR3 spans 16 amino acids. The CDR3 is CASGHQPGLADNEQFF. CDR3 sequence (DNA): TGTGCCAGCGGTCACCAACCGGGACTAGCGGACAATGAGCAGTTCTTC.

This clonotype was observed a handful of times. The chain combines TRBV9 with TRBJ2-7, with TRBD1 matching 9 bases. The CDR3 loop spans 13 amino acids. V shed 4 bases and J 5 bases; nucleotides not matched to a gene: 4. The germline CDR1 and CDR2 sequences are SGDLS and YYNGEE. The CDR3 nucleotides are TGTGCCAGCAGCACCAGACAGGGGGACGAGCAGTACTTC. Its translation is CASSTRQGDEQYF.

This clonotype showed up many times. The J gene is TRBJ1-4, the V gene TRBV5-1; D uncertain. CDR3 size: 15 residues. Germline values: CDR1 SGHRS, CDR2 YFSETQ. Trimming took off 0 bases at V and 5 bases at J, with 11 bases between the two ends. The CDR3 coding sequence is TGCGCCAGCAGCTTGGCCGGGTTCGGAAATGAAAAACTGTTTTTT. This encodes CASSLAGFGNEKLFF.

The genes are TRBV4-1 and TRBJ2-6; D uncertain. The CDR3 length is 14 residues. V lost 4 bases, J lost 4 bases, and 8 bases lay in between. Germline V gene lookup returns CDR1 MGHRA and CDR2 YSYEKL. CDR3 in amino acids: CASSPYLGANVLTF. The DNA for the CDR3 is TGCGCCAGCAGCCCTTATTTGGGGGCCAACGTCCTGACTTTC.

The chain recombines TRBV9 with TRBJ1-2, with D uncertain. V lost 0 bases, J lost 1 base, and 10 bases lay in between. Looked up from germline, CDR1 is SGDLS and CDR2 is YYNGEE. The CDR3 runs to 15 residues. CDR3 loop: CASSVEGHDNYGYTF. The CDR3 nucleotides read TGTGCCAGCAGCGTAGAGGGTCACGATAACTATGGCTACACCTTC. Looking up the rest from reference TRBV9 and TRBJ1-2 gives the full variable domain: DSGVTQTPKHLITATGQRVTLRCSPRSGDLSVYWYQQSLDQGLQFLIQYYNGEERAKGNILERFSAQQFPDLHSELNLSSLELGDSALYFCASSVEGHDNYGYTFGSGTRLTVV.

The gene calls are TRBV6-2 or TRBV6-3 and TRBJ2-7; D unresolved. Germline loops: CDR1 MNHEY, CDR2 SVGEGT. The V and J ends lost 5 bases and 2 bases respectively, with 13 bases between them. The CDR3 runs to 14 residues. CDR3 nucleotides: TGTGCCAGCAGTCAAAAGGGCCTAGCCTACGAGCAGTACTTC. Protein sequence: CASSQKGLAYEQYF.

This clonotype was counted only a few times. This chain links TRBV5-1 with TRBJ2-3; D is unresolved. CDR1 is SGHRS, CDR2 YFSETQ, per germline. Trimming pared 3 bases from V and 0 bases from J, leaving 8 bases between. The CDR3 runs 14 residues. CDR3 in amino acids: CASSSSFSTDTQYF. The CDR3, as DNA: TGCGCCAGCAGCTCGAGCTTTAGCACAGATACGCAGTATTTT.

This clonotype was seen a handful of times. The chain couples TRBV24-1 to TRBJ1-5; no definite D call. The CDR3 is 14 residues long. V lost 4 bases and J lost 4, with 10 bases in between. The V gene's germline CDR1 is KGHDR and CDR2 SFDVKD. Here the CDR3 reads CATSESSVNQPQHF. The CDR3 region has the DNA TGTGCCACCAGTGAGAGCAGCGTTAATCAGCCCCAGCATTTT.

This clonotype appeared a few times. CDR3 coding DNA: TGTGCCAGCAGTCGGACCCTGGCGACTAGCGGGGGCTCTGGCACCGGGGAGCTGTTTTTT. Amino acids: CASSRTLATSGGSGTGELFF. J is TRBJ2-2 and V is TRBV6-1; 12 bases are shared with TRBD2. Germline CDR1 reads MNHNS; CDR2 reads SASEGT. With V trimmed by 5 bases and J by 4 bases, 17 bases remained unmatched. CDR3 length: 20 residues.

This clonotype came up many times. The genes are TRBV6-5 and TRBJ2-5; the match to TRBD1 covers 11 bases. Per the germline V gene, CDR1 is MNHEY and CDR2 is SVGAGI. Losses at the gene ends were 6 bases for V and 7 bases for J; bases not matched to a gene: 7. This CDR3 region has 14 residues. CDR3 loop: CASRTDRGLGTQYF. The CDR3 coding sequence is TGTGCCAGCAGAACGGACAGGGGGCTTGGGACCCAGTACTTC.

The CDR3 sequence is CASSKERINYGYTF. In nucleotides, the CDR3 is TGTGCCAGCAGCAAAGAGCGAATTAACTATGGCTACACCTTC. The V call is TRBV12-3 or TRBV12-4, the J call TRBJ1-2; no firm D call. The CDR3 length is 14 residues. V was shortened by 6 bases and J by 1 base, with 12 bases between the two germline ends.